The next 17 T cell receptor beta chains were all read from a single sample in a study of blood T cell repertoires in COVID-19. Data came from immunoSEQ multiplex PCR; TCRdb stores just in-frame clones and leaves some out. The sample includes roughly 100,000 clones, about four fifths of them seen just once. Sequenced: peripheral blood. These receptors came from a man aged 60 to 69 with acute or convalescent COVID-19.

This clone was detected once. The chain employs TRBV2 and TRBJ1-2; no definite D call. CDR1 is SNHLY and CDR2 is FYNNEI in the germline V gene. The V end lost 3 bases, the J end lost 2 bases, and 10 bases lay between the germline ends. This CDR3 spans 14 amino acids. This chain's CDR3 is CASSERLSNYGYTF. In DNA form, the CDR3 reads TGTGCCAGCAGTGAGCGTCTTTCGAACTATGGCTACACCTTC.

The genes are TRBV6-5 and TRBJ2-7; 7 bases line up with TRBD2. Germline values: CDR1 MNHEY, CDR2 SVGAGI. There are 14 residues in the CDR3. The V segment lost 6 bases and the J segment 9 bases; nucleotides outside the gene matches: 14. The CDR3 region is CASRSERDGLLQYF. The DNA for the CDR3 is TGTGCCAGCAGGAGTGAGCGGGACGGACTATTGCAGTACTTC.

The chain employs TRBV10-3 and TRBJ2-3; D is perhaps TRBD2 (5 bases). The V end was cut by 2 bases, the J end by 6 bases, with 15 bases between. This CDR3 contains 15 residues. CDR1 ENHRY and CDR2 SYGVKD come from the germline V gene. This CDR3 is CAISETEGLWDTQYF. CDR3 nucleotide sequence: TGTGCCATCAGTGAGACAGAGGGTTTGTGGGATACGCAGTATTTT.

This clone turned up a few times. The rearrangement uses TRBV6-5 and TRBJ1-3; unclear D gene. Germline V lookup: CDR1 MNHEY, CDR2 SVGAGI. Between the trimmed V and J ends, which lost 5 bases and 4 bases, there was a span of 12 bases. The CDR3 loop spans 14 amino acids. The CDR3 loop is CASSMTTRGNTIYF. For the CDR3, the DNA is TGTGCCAGCAGTATGACAACTAGAGGAAACACCATATATTTT.

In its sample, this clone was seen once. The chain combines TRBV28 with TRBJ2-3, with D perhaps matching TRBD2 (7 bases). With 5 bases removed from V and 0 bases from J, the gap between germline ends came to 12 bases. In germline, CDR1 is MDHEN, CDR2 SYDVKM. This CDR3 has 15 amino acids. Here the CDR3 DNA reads TGTGCCAGCAGTCTAGGGGGGGTTAGCACAGATACGCAGTATTTT. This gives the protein CASSLGGVSTDTQYF.

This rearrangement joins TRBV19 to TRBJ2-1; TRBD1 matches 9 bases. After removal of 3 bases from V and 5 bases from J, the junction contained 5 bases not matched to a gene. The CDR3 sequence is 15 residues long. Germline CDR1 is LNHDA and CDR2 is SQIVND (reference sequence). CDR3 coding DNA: TGTGCCAGTAGTATGACCGGACAGGGGAACAATGAGCAGTTCTTC. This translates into CASSMTGQGNNEQFF.

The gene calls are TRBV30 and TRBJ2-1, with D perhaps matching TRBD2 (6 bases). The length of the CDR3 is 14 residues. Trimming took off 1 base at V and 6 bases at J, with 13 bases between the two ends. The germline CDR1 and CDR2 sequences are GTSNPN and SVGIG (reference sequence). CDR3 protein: CAWSGGVMRNEQFF. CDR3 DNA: TGTGCCTGGAGTGGGGGGGTGATGCGCAATGAGCAGTTCTTC.

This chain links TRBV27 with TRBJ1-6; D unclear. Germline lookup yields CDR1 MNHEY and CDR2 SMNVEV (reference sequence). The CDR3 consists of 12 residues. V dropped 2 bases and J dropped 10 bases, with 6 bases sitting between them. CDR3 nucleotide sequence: TGTGCCAGCAGTTTACCGCGGTCACCCCTCCACTTT. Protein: CASSLPRSPLHF.

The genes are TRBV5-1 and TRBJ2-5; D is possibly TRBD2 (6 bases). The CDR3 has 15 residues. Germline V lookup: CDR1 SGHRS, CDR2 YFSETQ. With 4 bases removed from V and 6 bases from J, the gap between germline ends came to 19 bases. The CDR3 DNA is TGCGCCAGCAGCCTGGAGGGACTGCCACAGAAGACCCAGTACTTC. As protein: CASSLEGLPQKTQYF.

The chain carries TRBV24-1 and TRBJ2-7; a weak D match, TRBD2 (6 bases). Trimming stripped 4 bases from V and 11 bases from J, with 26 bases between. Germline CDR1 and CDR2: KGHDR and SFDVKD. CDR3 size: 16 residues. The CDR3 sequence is CATSDPGSFGGTLKYF. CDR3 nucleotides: TGTGCCACCAGTGACCCTGGTAGTTTTGGGGGGACCTTAAAGTACTTC.

This CDR3 is CASSVGGTGEFVTDTEAFF. The CDR3 DNA reads as TGTGCCAGCAGCGTCGGAGGGACAGGGGAATTCGTAACGGACACTGAAGCTTTCTTT. The rearrangement uses TRBV9 and TRBJ1-1, with TRBD1 matching 10 bases. Germline CDR1 and CDR2: SGDLS and YYNGEE. Trimming removed 2 bases from V and 3 bases from J; junction bases left unmatched: 16. The CDR3 loop spans 19 amino acids. Filled out from reference TRBV9 and TRBJ1-1, the complete variable domain reads DSGVTQTPKHLITATGQRVTLRCSPRSGDLSVYWYQQSLDQGLQFLIQYYNGEERAKGNILERFSAQQFPDLHSELNLSSLELGDSALYFCASSVGGTGEFVTDTEAFFGQGTRLTVV.

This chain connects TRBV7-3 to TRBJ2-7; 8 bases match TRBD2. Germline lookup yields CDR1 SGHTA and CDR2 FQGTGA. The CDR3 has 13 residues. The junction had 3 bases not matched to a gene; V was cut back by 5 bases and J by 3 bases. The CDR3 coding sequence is TGTGCCAGCAGCCGGGGACTAGGCTACGAGCAGTACTTC. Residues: CASSRGLGYEQYF.

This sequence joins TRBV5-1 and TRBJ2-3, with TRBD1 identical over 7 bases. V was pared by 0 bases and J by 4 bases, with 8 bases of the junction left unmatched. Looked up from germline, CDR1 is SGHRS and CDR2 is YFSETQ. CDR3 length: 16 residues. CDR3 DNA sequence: TGCGCCAGCAGCTTGGGCTACGGGACAGTTGCAGATACGCAGTATTTT. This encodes CASSLGYGTVADTQYF.

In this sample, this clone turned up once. The chain's CDR3 is CASSSPQRSNTEAFF. The CDR3 nucleotides are TGTGCCAGCAGCTCACCACAGAGATCGAACACTGAAGCTTTCTTT. The rearrangement links TRBV7-8 to TRBJ1-1; D is ambiguous. Germline V gene sequence: CDR1 SGHVS, CDR2 FQNEAQ. The CDR3 length is 15 residues. V was cut by 4 bases and J by 1 base, with 13 bases left in between.

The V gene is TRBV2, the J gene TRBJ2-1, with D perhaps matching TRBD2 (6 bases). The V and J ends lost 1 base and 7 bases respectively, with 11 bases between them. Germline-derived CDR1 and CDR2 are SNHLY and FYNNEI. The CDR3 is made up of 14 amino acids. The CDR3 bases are TGTGCCAGCAGTGAAGGCCGGGGGAGGAATGAGCAGTTCTTC. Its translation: CASSEGRGRNEQFF.

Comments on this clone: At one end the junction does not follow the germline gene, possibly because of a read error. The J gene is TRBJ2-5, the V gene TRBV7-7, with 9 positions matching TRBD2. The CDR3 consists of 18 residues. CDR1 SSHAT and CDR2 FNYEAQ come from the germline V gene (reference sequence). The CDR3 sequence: CASSSLGGGADVRETQYF. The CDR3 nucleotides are TGTGCTAGCAGCTCTCTCGGCGGGGGGGCTGATGTTAGAGAGACCCAGTACTTC.

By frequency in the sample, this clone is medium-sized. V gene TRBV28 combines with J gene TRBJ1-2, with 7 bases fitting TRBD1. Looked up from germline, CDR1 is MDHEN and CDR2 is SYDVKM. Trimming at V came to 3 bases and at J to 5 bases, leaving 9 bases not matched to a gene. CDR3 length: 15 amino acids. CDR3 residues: CASSLPQGVPYGYTF. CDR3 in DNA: TGTGCCAGCAGTTTGCCCCAGGGGGTCCCATATGGCTACACCTTC.